This T cell receptor beta chain appears in the sequencing data of a study of cytomegalovirus exposure and HLA in healthy donors. The PCR used 60 Vbeta and 13 Jbeta primers. Profiled with immunoSEQ multiplex PCR; TCRdb holds only in-frame clones, not every one. Recorded for this sample: under 85,000 clones. Germline V gene lookup returns CDR1 MGHRA and CDR2 YSYEKL. The CDR3 is 14 amino acids. V was trimmed by 1 base and J by 1 base, leaving 7 bases between them. Study-level points and caveats: It was reported in a later analysis that an Asian-associated ancestry cluster showed fewer N-insertions than the approximately 670-donor mean. Later work found most CMV-associated TCR beta chains apparently HLA-restricted. Several of the most significant clusters were apparently associated with common viral pathogens in a later analysis.

To note about this clone: Its specificity is not known.

Sequenced: PBMCs. This receptor was identified in a boy between 10 and 17 years old in good health and CMV-seronegative. This rearrangement joins TRBV4-1 to TRBJ1-2, with D unclear. CDR3 in amino acids: CASSQVRLNYGYTF. The CDR3 DNA follows: TGCGCCAGCAGCCAAGTAAGACTTAACTATGGCTACACCTTC.